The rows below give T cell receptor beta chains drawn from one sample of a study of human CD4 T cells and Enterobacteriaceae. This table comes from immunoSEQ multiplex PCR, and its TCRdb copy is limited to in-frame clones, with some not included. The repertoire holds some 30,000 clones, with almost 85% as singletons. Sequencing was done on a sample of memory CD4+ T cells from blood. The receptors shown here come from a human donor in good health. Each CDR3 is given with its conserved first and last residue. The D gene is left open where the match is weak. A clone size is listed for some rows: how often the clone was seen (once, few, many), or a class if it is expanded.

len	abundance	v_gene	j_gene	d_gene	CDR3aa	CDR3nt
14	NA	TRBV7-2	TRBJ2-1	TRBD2	CASSSSGINNEQFF	TGTGCCAGCAGCTCAAGCGGGATAAACAATGAGCAGTTCTTC
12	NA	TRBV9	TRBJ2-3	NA	CASSVTGDTQYF	TGTGCCAGCAGCGTAACGGGGGATACGCAGTATTTT
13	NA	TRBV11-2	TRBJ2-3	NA	CASRLPFGDTQYF	TGTGCCAGCAGGCTACCCTTCGGGGATACGCAGTATTTT
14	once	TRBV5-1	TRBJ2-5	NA	CASSLEGNQETQYF	TGCGCCAGCAGCTTGGAGGGGAACCAAGAGACCCAGTACTTC
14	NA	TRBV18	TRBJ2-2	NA	CASSPQVNTGELFF	TGTGCCAGCTCACCACAGGTTAACACCGGGGAGCTGTTTTTT
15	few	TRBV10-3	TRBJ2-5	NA	CAISDPKGSGETQYF	TGTGCCATCAGTGACCCCAAGGGATCGGGAGAGACCCAGTACTTC
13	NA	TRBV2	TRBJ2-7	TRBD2	CASRQGLAGEQYF	TGTGCCAGCAGACAGGGACTAGCAGGCGAGCAGTACTTC
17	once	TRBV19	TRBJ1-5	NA	CASSIYQGGTVNQPQHF	TGTGCCAGTAGTATTTATCAGGGCGGTACCGTGAATCAGCCCCAGCATTTT
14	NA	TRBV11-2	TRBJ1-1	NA	CASSLGVRNTEAFF	TGTGCCAGCAGCTTAGGGGTCAGGAACACTGAAGCTTTCTTT
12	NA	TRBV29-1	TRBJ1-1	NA	CSASHPDSVAFF	TGCAGCGCTAGCCATCCTGACTCGGTGGCTTTCTTT
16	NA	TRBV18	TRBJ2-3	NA	CASSPRGGYSTDTQYF	TGTGCCAGCTCACCACGGGGCGGATATAGCACAGATACGCAGTATTTT
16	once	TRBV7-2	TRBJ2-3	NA	CASSLEREPRTDTQYF	TGTGCCAGCAGCTTAGAACGAGAGCCGCGCACAGATACGCAGTATTTT
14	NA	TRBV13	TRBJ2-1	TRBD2	CASSLERASGEQFF	TGTGCCAGCAGCTTAGAGAGGGCTAGCGGTGAGCAGTTCTTC
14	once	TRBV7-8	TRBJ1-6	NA	CASTGQALKSPLHF	TGTGCCAGCACGGGGCAGGCGTTAAAGTCACCCCTCCACTTT
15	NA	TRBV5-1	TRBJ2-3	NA	CASSQNSGLTDTQYF	TGCGCCAGCAGTCAAAATTCAGGGTTAACAGATACGCAGTATTTT